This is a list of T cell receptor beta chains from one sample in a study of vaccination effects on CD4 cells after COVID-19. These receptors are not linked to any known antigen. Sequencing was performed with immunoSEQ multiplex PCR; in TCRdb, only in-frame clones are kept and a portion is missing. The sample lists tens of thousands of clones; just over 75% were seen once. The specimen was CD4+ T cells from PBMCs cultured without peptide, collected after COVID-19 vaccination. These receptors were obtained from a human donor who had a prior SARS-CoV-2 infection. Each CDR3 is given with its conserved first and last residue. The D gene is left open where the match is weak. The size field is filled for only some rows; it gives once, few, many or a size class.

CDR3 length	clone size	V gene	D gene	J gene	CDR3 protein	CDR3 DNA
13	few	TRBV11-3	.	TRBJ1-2	CASSLRQGWGYTF	TGTGCCAGCAGCCTAAGACAAGGGTGGGGCTACACCTTC
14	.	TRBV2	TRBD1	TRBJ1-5	CASSGTGGNQPQHF	TGTGCCAGCAGTGGGACAGGGGGCAATCAGCCCCAGCATTTT
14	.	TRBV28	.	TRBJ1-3	CASTRGRDGNTIYF	TGTGCCAGTACCAGGGGCAGAGATGGAAACACCATATATTTT
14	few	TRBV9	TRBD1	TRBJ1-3	CASSRDRAGNTIYF	TGTGCCAGCAGCCGTGACAGGGCTGGAAACACCATATATTTT
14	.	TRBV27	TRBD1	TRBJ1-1	CASRNRGRNTEAFF	TGTGCCAGCAGGAACAGGGGTCGGAACACTGAAGCTTTCTTT
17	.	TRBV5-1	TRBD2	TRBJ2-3	CASSVGSSGGDLDTQYF	TGCGCCAGCAGCGTGGGATCGAGCGGGGGGGACCTGGATACGCAGTATTTT
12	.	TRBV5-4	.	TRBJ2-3	CASSSNWDTQYF	TGTGCCAGCAGCTCCAACTGGGATACGCAGTATTTT
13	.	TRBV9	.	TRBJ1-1	CASSVGQGGKAFF	TGTGCCAGCAGCGTGGGACAAGGGGGAAAAGCTTTCTTT
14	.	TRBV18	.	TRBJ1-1	CASSPLTGNTEAFF	TGTGCCAGCTCACCACTCACAGGGAACACTGAAGCTTTCTTT
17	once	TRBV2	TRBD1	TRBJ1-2	CASSKIGTVTANYGYTF	TGTGCCAGCAGTAAAATAGGGACAGTAACAGCTAACTATGGCTACACCTTC
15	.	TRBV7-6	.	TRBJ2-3	CASSPWTELTDTQYF	TGTGCCAGCAGCCCTTGGACCGAGCTCACAGATACGCAGTATTTT
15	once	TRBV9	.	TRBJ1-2	CASSSRQGPTYGYTF	TGTGCCAGCAGCTCCCGGCAAGGGCCCACCTATGGCTACACCTTC
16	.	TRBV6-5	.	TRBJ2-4	CASSSSRGGIKNIQYF	TGTGCCAGCAGTTCCTCCAGGGGGGGGATTAAAAACATTCAGTACTTC
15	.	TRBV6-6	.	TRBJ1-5	CASSWPGGSNQPQHF	TGTGCCAGCAGTTGGCCTGGGGGTAGCAATCAGCCCCAGCATTTT
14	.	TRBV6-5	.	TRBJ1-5	CASRQDNSNQPQHF	TGTGCCAGCAGACAGGACAATAGCAATCAGCCCCAGCATTTT
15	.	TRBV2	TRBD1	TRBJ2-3	CASSRDRKITDTQYF	TGTGCCAGCAGTAGGGACAGAAAAATAACAGATACGCAGTATTTT
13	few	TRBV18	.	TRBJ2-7	CASSPGRSTEQYF	TGTGCCAGCTCACCCGGACGGTCCACCGAGCAGTACTTC
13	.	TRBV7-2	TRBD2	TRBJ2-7	CASSFAGVNEQYF	TGTGCCAGCAGCTTTGCGGGGGTAAACGAGCAGTACTTC
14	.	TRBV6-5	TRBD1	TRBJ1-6	CASSATGGNSPLHF	TGTGCCAGCAGCGCGACAGGGGGTAATTCACCCCTCCACTTT
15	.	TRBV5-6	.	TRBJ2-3	CASRRDWGLPDTQYF	TGTGCCAGCAGACGGGACTGGGGACTTCCAGATACGCAGTATTTT
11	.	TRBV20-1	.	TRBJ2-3	CSGHRESRQYF	TGCAGTGGTCACCGTGAATCGAGGCAGTATTTT
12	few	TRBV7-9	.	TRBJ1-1	CASSDDRTEAFF	TGTGCCAGCAGCGACGATCGTACTGAAGCTTTCTTT
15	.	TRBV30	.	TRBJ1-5	CAWSLGGSGNQPQHF	TGTGCCTGGAGTCTGGGGGGGTCGGGCAATCAGCCCCAGCATTTT
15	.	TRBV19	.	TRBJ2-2	CASSPQHYTRGELFF	TGTGCCAGTAGTCCCCAACATTATACCCGAGGGGAGCTGTTTTTT
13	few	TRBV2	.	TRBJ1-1	CASSEAGESEAFF	TGTGCCAGCAGTGAAGCTGGGGAATCTGAAGCTTTCTTT
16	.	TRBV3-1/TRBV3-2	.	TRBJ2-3	CASSQDLRPSTDTQYF	TGTGCCAGCAGCCAAGATCTCCGGCCTAGCACAGATACGCAGTATTTT
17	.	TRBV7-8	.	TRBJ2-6	CASSKVPRGAGANVLTF	TGTGCCAGCAGCAAAGTCCCGCGCGGGGCTGGGGCCAACGTCCTGACTTTC
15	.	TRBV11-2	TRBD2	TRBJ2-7	CASSSSRGGSMEQYF	TGTGCCAGCAGCTCAAGCCGCGGCGGGAGCATGGAGCAGTACTTC
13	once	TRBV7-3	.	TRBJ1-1	CASSQTGISEAFF	TGTGCCAGCAGTCAAACAGGGATCTCTGAAGCTTTCTTT
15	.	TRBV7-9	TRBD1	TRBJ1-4	CASSGTAATNEKLFF	TGTGCCAGCAGCGGGACAGCCGCAACTAATGAAAAACTGTTTTTT
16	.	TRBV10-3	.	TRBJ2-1	CAISESPGATYNEQFF	TGTGCCATCAGTGAGTCCCCCGGGGCAACCTACAATGAGCAGTTCTTC
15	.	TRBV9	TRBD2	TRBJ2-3	CASSVRLAGPDTQYF	TGTGCCAGCAGCGTAAGACTAGCGGGCCCAGATACGCAGTATTTT
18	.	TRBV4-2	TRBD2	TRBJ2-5	CASSQSGTSGSLMETQYF	TGTGCCAGCAGCCAGTCCGGGACTAGCGGGAGTCTTATGGAGACCCAGTACTTC
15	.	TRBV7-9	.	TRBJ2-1	CASSSPGTLTPEQFF	TGTGCCAGCAGCTCACCCGGGACCCTAACACCTGAGCAGTTCTTC
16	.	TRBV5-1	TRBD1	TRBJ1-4	CASSLGQGATNEKLFF	TGCGCCAGCAGCTTGGGACAGGGTGCAACTAATGAAAAACTGTTTTTT
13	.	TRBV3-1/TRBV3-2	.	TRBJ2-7	CASSQDGGSEQYF	TGTGCCAGCAGCCAAGATGGGGGCAGTGAGCAGTACTTC
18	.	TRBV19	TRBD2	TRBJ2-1	CASSKGSPGLPRYNEQFF	TGTGCCAGTAGTAAAGGGTCGCCGGGACTACCCCGCTACAATGAGCAGTTCTTC
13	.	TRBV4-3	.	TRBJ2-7	CASSQDIFREQYF	TGCGCCAGCAGCCAAGATATATTTCGGGAGCAGTACTTC
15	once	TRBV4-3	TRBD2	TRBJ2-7	CASSQRSGLAEEQYF	TGCGCCAGCAGCCAGAGGAGTGGACTAGCGGAGGAGCAGTACTTC
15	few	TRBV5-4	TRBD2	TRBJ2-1	CASSSLAGMYNEQFF	TGTGCCAGCAGCTCTCTAGCGGGAATGTACAATGAGCAGTTCTTC
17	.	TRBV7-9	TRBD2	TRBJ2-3	CASSLDWASGFTDTQYF	TGTGCCAGCAGCTTAGATTGGGCTAGCGGGTTCACAGATACGCAGTATTTT
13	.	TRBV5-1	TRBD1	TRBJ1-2	CASSLEGAGGYTF	TGCGCCAGCAGCTTAGAGGGGGCTGGCGGCTACACCTTC
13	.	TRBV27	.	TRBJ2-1	CASSPKTANEQFF	TGTGCCAGCAGCCCTAAAACTGCGAATGAGCAGTTCTTC
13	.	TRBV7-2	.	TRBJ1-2	CASSLGRYYGYTF	TGTGCCAGCAGCTTAGGAAGATACTATGGCTACACCTTC
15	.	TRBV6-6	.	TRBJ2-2	CASTTTGLHTGELFF	TGTGCCAGCACGACGACGGGACTCCACACCGGGGAGCTGTTTTTT
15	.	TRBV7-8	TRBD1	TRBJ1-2	CASSPWDRESYGYTF	TGTGCCAGCAGCCCCTGGGACAGGGAGAGCTATGGCTACACCTTC
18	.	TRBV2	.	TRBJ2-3	CASNRGFAGITERDTQYF	TGTGCCAGCAACCGGGGCTTCGCGGGAATCACTGAGCGGGATACGCAGTATTTT
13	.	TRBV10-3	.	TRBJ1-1	CAISDLGNTEAFF	TGTGCCATCAGTGACTTAGGGAACACTGAAGCTTTCTTT
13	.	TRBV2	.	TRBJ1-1	CASRSRGFAEAFF	TGTGCCAGCAGGTCGCGGGGATTCGCTGAAGCTTTCTTT
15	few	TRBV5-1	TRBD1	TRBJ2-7	CASSPQGAASYEQYF	TGCGCCAGCAGCCCACAGGGGGCTGCCTCCTACGAGCAGTACTTC
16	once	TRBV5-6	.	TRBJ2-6	CASSSLPTAGANVLTF	TGTGCCAGCAGCTCCTTACCGACAGCCGGGGCCAACGTCCTGACTTTC
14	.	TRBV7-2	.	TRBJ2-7	CASSLVGTPREQYF	TGTGCCAGCAGCTTGGTGGGGACCCCGAGGGAGCAGTACTTC
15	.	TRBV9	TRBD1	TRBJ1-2	CASSALQGRNYGYTF	TGTGCCAGCAGCGCCTTACAGGGGAGGAACTATGGCTACACCTTC
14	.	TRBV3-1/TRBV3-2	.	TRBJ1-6	CASSQGGAVSPLHF	TGTGCCAGCAGCCAAGGAGGGGCGGTTTCACCCCTCCACTTT
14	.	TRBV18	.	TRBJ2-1	CASSPGDRLSEQFF	TGTGCCAGCTCACCGGGGGACCGCTTAAGTGAGCAGTTCTTC